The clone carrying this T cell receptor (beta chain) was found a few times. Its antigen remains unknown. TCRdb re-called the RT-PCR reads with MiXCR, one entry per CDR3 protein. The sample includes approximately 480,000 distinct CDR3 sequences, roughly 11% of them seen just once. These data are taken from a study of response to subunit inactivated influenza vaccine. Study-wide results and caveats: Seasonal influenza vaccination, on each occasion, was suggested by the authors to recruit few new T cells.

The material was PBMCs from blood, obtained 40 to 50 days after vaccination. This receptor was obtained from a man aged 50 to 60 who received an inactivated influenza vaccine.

Here the CDR3 reads CASSVSGTPSYEQYF. CDR3 bases: TGTGCCAGCAGTGTCTCCGGGACACCTTCCTACGAGCAGTACTTC. The chain carries TRBV6-1 and TRBJ2-7; a weak D match, TRBD1 (6 bases). V gave up 4 bases and J gave up 1 base, with 14 bases separating them. From germline, CDR1 is MNHNS and CDR2 SASEGT. The CDR3 length is 15 residues.